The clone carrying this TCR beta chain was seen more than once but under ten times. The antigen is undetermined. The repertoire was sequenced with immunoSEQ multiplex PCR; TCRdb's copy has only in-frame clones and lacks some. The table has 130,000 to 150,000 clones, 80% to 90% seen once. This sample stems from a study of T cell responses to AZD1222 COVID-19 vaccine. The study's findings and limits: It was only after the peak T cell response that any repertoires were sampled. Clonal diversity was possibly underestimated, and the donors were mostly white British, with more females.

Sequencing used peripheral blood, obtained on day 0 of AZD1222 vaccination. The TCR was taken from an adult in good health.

CDR3 in amino acids: CASRDPGLNTEAFF. CDR3 DNA sequence: TGTGCCAGCAGGGACCCGGGACTTAACACTGAAGCTTTCTTT. The rearrangement uses TRBV6-5 and TRBJ1-1; TRBD1 is a possible D gene (5 bases). Germline CDR1 is MNHEY and CDR2 is SVGAGI. The CDR3 has 14 residues. The V and J ends lost 6 bases and 2 bases respectively, with 13 bases between them.